The 21 T cell receptor beta chains in this list originate from one sample, sequenced in a study of OX40 agonist ivuxolimab in advanced cancers. TCRdb keeps only in-frame clones here, not all; method: immunoSEQ multiplex PCR. Among more than 45,000 clones, around 80% were seen once, and the ten largest hold 1% to 1.5%. The sequencing here drew on CD4+ or CD8+ T cells sorted from blood, taken in a trial of the OX40 agonist ivuxolimab. The receptors here all came from an adult with an advanced solid tumor such as melanoma, head and neck, liver or kidney cancer.

The chain recombines TRBV10-3 with TRBJ1-5; D gene uncertain. V was pared by 10 bases and J by 2 bases, with 15 bases between. CDR3 length equals 14 residues. Germline V gene sequence: CDR1 ENHRY, CDR2 SYGVKD. The CDR3 sequence is CATAGSGGNQPQHF. In DNA form, the CDR3 reads TGTGCCACCGCTGGCTCCGGGGGCAATCAGCCCCAGCATTTT.

A remark on this clone: At one of its ends the junction is not consistent with the germline gene, which may arise from a read error. V gene TRBV5-1 combines with J gene TRBJ2-2, with 10 bases aligning to TRBD1. The germline gives CDR1 SGHRS, CDR2 YFSETQ. This CDR3 has 14 residues. The CDR3 DNA sequence: TGCGCCAGCACCTTGGACAGGGGGTCCGGGGAGCTGTTTTTT. This encodes CASTLDRGSGELFF.

A few counts support this clone. The rearrangement uses TRBV2 and TRBJ2-2; either TRBD1 or TRBD2 may supply D (5 bases each). The CDR3 has 14 residues. Trimming took 5 bases from V and 2 from J, leaving 9 bases between them. The germline V gene has CDR1 SNHLY and CDR2 FYNNEI. CDR3 protein: CASSWDGNTGELFF. The CDR3 nucleotides are TGTGCCAGCAGTTGGGACGGTAACACCGGGGAGCTGTTTTTT.

Written as DNA, the CDR3 is TGTGCCAGCAGTGAACAGGGTATAAGCTCTGGGGCCAACGTCCTGACTTTC. The encoded protein is CASSEQGISSGANVLTF. The chain has TRBV25-1 and TRBJ2-6, with D maybe TRBD1 (5 bases). The CDR3 length is 17 residues. Germline-derived CDR1 and CDR2 are MGHDK and SYGVNS. Trimming removed 2 bases at V and 0 bases at J, with 11 bases between.

The V gene is TRBV5-5, the J gene TRBJ1-1; no clear D. Germline lookup yields CDR1 SGHKS and CDR2 YYEKEE (reference sequence). The CDR3 extends over 14 amino acids. Trimming cost V 2 bases and J 5 bases, with 13 bases left between them. The CDR3 protein is CASSFGYAGTEAFF. The CDR3 DNA is TGTGCCAGCAGCTTCGGTTATGCGGGGACTGAAGCTTTCTTT.

The rearrangement links TRBV6-5 to TRBJ1-4; tentative D call: TRBD1 (5 bases). The CDR3 consists of 15 residues. V lost 2 bases to trimming and J lost 7 bases, with 14 bases between them. Per germline, CDR1 MNHEY and CDR2 SVGAGI. CDR3 sequence reads: CASSYRDGTPEKLFF. In nucleotides, the CDR3 is TGTGCCAGCAGTTACCGGGACGGCACCCCTGAAAAACTGTTTTTT.

The CDR3 region has the DNA TGTGCCAGCAGTTACGGACAGGGAAACTATGGCTACACCTTC. Its protein is CASSYGQGNYGYTF. The rearrangement joins TRBV6-5 to TRBJ1-2, with TRBD1 matching over 8 bases. Trimming cost V 2 bases and J 2 bases; bases outside gene matches: 1. CDR1 and CDR2 from the germline V gene are MNHEY and SVGAGI. The CDR3 totals 14 residues.

V usage is TRBV7-6 and J usage is TRBJ2-2; D uncertain. The germline CDR1 and CDR2 sequences are SGHVS and FNYEAQ. The V and J ends lost 2 bases and 8 bases respectively, with 9 bases between them. The CDR3 extends over 13 amino acids. CDR3 DNA sequence: TGTGCCAGCAGCTTAATGGGCAGGGGGGAGCTGTTTTTT. Its translation: CASSLMGRGELFF.

This chain links TRBV7-2 with TRBJ2-3; possible D gene TRBD2, 6 bases. Germline CDR1 and CDR2: SGHTA and FQGNSA. The CDR3 extends over 14 amino acids. Trimming left V 1 base short and J 15 bases short, with 20 bases between. The CDR3 bases are TGTGCCAGCAGCTTAGTGCAACGACTAGAGCCTTTATATTTT. Its protein product is CASSLVQRLEPLYF.

The chain uses TRBV5-4 and TRBJ1-1, with TRBD1 as a possible D gene (6 bases). From germline, CDR1 is SGHNT and CDR2 YYREEE (reference sequence). This CDR3 contains 15 residues. Trimming left V 4 bases short and J 0 bases short, with 13 bases between. This chain's CDR3 is CASSVLGGLNTEAFF. In nucleotides, the CDR3 is TGTGCCAGCAGCGTACTAGGGGGGCTGAACACTGAAGCTTTCTTT.

The chain has TRBV27 and TRBJ2-1; a possible D gene is TRBD1 (5 bases). This CDR3 is built from 13 residues. The germline V gene has CDR1 MNHEY and CDR2 SMNVEV (reference sequence). Trimming stripped 5 bases from V and 10 bases from J, with 15 bases between. The CDR3 reads CASSSARVGEQFF. In DNA form, the CDR3 reads TGTGCCAGCAGTAGTGCCAGGGTCGGCGAGCAGTTCTTC.

The chain recombines TRBV7-2 with TRBJ2-5, with 8 positions matching TRBD1. Matching the DNA end better, TRBJ2-7 makes the J call doubtful. This CDR3 spans 15 amino acids. Germline loops: CDR1 SGHTA, CDR2 FQGNSA. CDR3 in DNA: TGTGCCAGCAGCTTACGGGCAGGGGGCCTCTACGAGCAGTACTTC. Protein sequence: CASSLRAGGLYEQYF.

A note on this clone: The junction does not match germline at one end; this may be a read error. The chain has TRBV7-2 and TRBJ2-1; 8 bases fit TRBD2. The CDR3 covers 15 residues. Germline values: CDR1 SGHTA, CDR2 FQGNSA. The CDR3 region is CASTLTGGEYNEQFF. CDR3 nucleotides: TGTGCCAGCACCTTAACCGGGGGGGAGTACAATGAGCAGTTCTTC.

The chain combines TRBV6-5 with TRBJ1-1, with TRBD1 as a possible D gene (5 bases). Germline CDR1 MNHEY, CDR2 SVGAGI. The CDR3 has 15 amino acids. V dropped 2 bases and J dropped 3 bases, with 13 bases sitting between them. CDR3 loop: CASSYDAGWYTEAFF. The CDR3 DNA reads as TGTGCCAGCAGTTACGATGCAGGGTGGTACACTGAAGCTTTCTTT.

V is TRBV5-8 and J is TRBJ2-3; D perhaps matches TRBD1 (5 bases). Trimming left V 0 bases short and J 4 bases short, with 15 bases between. The germline CDR1 and CDR2 sequences are SGHTS and YDEGEE. This CDR3 is built from 16 residues. CDR3 bases: TGTGCCAGCAGCTTGGGGACAACTCGGAGTGCAGATACGCAGTATTTT. It codes for CASSLGTTRSADTQYF.

The J gene is TRBJ2-1, the V gene TRBV11-3, with 8 bases identical to TRBD2. The CDR3 has 15 residues. Germline-derived CDR1 and CDR2 are SGHNT and YENEEA. V dropped 5 bases and J dropped 1; count of bases not matched to a gene: 4. This CDR3 is CASSAGRGSYNEQFF. Here the CDR3 DNA reads TGTGCCAGCAGCGCCGGGAGGGGGTCCTACAATGAGCAGTTCTTC.

The chain employs TRBV11-2 and TRBJ1-4; D is unclear. CDR1 is SGHAT, CDR2 FQNNGV, per germline. Trimming stripped 1 base from V and 13 bases from J, with 16 bases between. There are 14 residues in the CDR3. For the CDR3, the DNA is TGTGCCAGCAGCTTAGGAGACGGGAGAGCGAGACTGTTTTTT. Protein sequence: CASSLGDGRARLFF.

On this clone itself: An end of the junction does not agree with germline; a read error may underlie this. The gene calls are TRBV5-5 and TRBJ1-3; 8 positions agree with TRBD1. This CDR3 is built from 14 residues. Germline V gives CDR1 SGHKS, CDR2 YYEKEE (reference sequence). The CDR3 protein is CASSPGQAGDTIYF. As DNA, the CDR3 is TGTGCCAGCAGCCCGGGACAGGCTGGAGACACCATATATTTT.

This clone occurred once. V usage is TRBV6-4 and J usage is TRBJ2-7, with 16 nucleotides matching TRBD2. Germline V gene sequence: CDR1 MRHNA, CDR2 SNTAGT. This CDR3 spans 15 amino acids. V shed 10 bases and J 2 bases; nucleotides not matched to a gene: 5. The CDR3 spells CAIPGLAGGAYEQYF. CDR3 nucleotide sequence: TGTGCCATCCCGGGACTAGCGGGGGGGGCCTACGAGCAGTACTTC.

The table lists this clone with a few counts. V gene TRBV7-3 combines with J gene TRBJ2-6; TRBD2 is a possible D gene (6 bases). Germline V gene lookup returns CDR1 SGHTA and CDR2 FQGTGA. The ends were cut back, 5 bases at V and 15 bases at J, with 14 bases in the middle. The CDR3 consists of 12 residues. CDR3 in amino acids: CASSPGAGSLTF. In DNA, the CDR3 is TGTGCCAGCAGCCCGGGAGCAGGGTCCCTGACTTTC. Based on the CDR3 plus reference TRBV7-3 and TRBJ2-6, the full variable domain is GAGVSQTPSNKVTEKGKYVELRCDPISGHTALYWYRQSLGQGPEFLIYFQGTGAADDSGLPNDRFFAVRPEGSVSTLKIQRTERGDSAVYLCASSPGAGSLTFGAGSRLTVL.

J is TRBJ1-2 and V is TRBV20-1; 10 bases are shared with TRBD1. Per the germline V gene, CDR1 is DFQATT and CDR2 is SNEGSKA (reference sequence). The CDR3 runs to 11 residues. V shed 5 bases, J shed 8 bases, and the junction held 2 bases outside the gene matches. CDR3 loop: CSAPGQGGYTF. CDR3 DNA sequence: TGCAGTGCTCCGGGACAGGGGGGCTACACCTTC.